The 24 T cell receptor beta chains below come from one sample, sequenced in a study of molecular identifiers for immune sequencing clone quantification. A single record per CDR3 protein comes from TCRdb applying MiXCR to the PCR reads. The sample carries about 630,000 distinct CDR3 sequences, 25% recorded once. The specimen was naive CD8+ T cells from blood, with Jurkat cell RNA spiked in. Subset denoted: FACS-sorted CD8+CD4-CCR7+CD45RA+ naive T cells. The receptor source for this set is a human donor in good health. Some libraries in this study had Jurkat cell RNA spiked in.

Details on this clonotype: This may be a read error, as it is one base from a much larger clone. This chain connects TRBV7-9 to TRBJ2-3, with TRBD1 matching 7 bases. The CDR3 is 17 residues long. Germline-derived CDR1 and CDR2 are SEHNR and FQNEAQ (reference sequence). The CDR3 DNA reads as TGTGCCAGCAGTCCAAACTTCGGGACAGCAAGCACAGATGCGCAGTATTTT. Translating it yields CASSPNFGTASTDAQYF.

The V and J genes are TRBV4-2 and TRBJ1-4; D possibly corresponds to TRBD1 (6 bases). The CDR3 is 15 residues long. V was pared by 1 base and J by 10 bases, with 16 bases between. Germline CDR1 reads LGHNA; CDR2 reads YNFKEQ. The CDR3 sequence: CASSQVGGTIGKLFF. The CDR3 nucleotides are TGTGCCAGCAGCCAAGTCGGGGGCACCATTGGAAAACTGTTTTTT.

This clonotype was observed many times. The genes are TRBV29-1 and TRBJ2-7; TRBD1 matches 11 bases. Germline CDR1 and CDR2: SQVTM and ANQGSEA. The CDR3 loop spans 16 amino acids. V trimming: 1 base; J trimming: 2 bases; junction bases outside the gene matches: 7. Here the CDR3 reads CSVEVPDRGPPYEQYF. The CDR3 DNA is TGCAGCGTTGAAGTCCCGGACAGGGGGCCTCCCTACGAGCAGTACTTC.

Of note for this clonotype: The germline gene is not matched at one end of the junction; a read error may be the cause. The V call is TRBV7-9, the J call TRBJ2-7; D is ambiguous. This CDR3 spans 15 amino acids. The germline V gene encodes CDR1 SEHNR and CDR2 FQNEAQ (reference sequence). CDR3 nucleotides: TGTGCCAGCAGCTTCCCTAGTTCAGGATTTGACGAGCAGCACTTC. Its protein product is CASSFPSSGFDEQHF.

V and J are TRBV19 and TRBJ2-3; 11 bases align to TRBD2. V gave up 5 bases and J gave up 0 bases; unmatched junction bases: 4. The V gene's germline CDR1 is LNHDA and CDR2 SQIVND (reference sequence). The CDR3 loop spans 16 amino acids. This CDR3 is CASSSGLAASTDTQYF. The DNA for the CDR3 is TGTGCCAGTAGTTCGGGACTAGCGGCTAGCACAGATACGCAGTATTTT.

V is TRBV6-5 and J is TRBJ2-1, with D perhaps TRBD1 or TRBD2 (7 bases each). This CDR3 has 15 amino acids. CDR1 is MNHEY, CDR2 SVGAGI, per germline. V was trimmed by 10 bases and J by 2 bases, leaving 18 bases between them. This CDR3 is CATARGDRTYNEQFF. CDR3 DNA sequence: TGTGCCACCGCCCGGGGGGACAGAACCTACAATGAGCAGTTCTTC.

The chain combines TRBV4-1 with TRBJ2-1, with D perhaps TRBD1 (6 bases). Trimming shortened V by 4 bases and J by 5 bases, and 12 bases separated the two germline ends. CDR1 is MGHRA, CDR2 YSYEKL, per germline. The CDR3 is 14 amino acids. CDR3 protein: CASSPIRQDNEQFF. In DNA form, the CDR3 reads TGCGCCAGCAGCCCCATCCGACAGGACAATGAGCAGTTCTTC.

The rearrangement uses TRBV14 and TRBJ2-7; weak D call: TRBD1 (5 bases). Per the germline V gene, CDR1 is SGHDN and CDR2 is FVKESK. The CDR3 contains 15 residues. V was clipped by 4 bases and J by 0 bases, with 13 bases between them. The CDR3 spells CASSPTRQHSYEQYF. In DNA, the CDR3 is TGTGCCAGCAGCCCTACAAGACAGCACTCCTACGAGCAGTACTTC.

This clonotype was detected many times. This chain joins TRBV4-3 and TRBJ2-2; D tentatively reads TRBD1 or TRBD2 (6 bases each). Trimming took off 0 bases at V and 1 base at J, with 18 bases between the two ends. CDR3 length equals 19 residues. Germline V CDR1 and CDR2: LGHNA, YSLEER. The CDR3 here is CASSQDWGLGGMNTGELFF. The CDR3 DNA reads TGCGCCAGCAGCCAAGATTGGGGGCTGGGCGGGATGAACACCGGGGAGCTGTTTTTT.

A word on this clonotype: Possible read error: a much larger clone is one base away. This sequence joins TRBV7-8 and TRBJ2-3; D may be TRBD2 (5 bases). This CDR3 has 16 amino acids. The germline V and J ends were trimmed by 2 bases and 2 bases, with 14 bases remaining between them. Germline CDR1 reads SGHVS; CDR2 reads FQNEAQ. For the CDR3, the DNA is TGTGCCAGCAGCTTAACCCTAGCTTGGGACACAGATACGCAGTATTTT. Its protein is CASSLTLAWDTDTQYF.

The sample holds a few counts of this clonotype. The CDR3 DNA reads as TGTGCCAGCAGCTTTTCGACTAGCGGGGCATCCTACGAGCAGTACTTC. As protein: CASSFSTSGASYEQYF. This rearrangement joins TRBV5-5 to TRBJ2-7; TRBD2 agrees at 11 bases. The trim removed 2 bases at V and 1 base at J, leaving 5 bases unmatched. The germline V gene encodes CDR1 SGHKS and CDR2 YYEKEE (reference sequence). There are 16 residues in the CDR3.

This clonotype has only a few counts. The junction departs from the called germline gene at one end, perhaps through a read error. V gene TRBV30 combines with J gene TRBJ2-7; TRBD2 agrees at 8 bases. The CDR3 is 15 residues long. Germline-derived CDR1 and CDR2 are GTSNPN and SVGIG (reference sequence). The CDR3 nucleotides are TGTGCCTGGAGTGTATACGGGGGGGCCAGCTACGCGCAGTACTTC. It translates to CAWSVYGGASYAQYF.

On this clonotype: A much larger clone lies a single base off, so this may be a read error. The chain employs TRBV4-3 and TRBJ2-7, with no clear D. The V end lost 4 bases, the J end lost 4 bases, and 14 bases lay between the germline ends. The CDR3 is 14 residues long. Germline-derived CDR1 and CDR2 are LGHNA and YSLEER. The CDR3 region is CASSPADVSYEQYF. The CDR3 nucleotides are TGCGCCAGCAGCCCGGCGGACGTGAGTTACGAGCAGTACTTC.

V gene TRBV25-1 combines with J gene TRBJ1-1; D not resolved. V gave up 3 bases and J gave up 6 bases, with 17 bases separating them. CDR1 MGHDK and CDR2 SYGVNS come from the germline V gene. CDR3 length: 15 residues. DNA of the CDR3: TGTGCCAGCAGTGAGGGGTCCCTTAAGCCCGCTGAAGCTTTCTTT. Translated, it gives CASSEGSLKPAEAFF.

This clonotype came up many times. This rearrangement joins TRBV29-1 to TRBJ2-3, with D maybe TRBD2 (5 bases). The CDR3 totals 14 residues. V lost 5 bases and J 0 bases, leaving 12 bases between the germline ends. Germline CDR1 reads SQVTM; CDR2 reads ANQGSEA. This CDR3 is CSVLTGSSTDTQYF. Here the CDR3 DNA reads TGCAGCGTTCTAACGGGGTCTAGCACAGATACGCAGTATTTT.

This CDR3 is CSVNSVFDNEQFF. The CDR3 DNA is TGCAGTGTTAACAGCGTCTTCGACAATGAGCAGTTCTTC. The rearrangement uses TRBV20-1 and TRBJ2-1; D ambiguous. Germline CDR1 reads DFQATT; CDR2 reads SNEGSKA (reference sequence). This CDR3 has 13 amino acids. Trimming removed 7 bases from V and 5 bases from J, with 15 bases in between.

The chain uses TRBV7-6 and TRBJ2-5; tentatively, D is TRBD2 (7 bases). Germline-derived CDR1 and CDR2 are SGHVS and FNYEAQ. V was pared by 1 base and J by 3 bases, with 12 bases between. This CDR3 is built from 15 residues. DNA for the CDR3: TGTGCCAGCAGCTTAGATTGGGGGGGCAAAGAGACCCAGTACTTC. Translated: CASSLDWGGKETQYF. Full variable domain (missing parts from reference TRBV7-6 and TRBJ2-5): GAGVSQSPRYKVTKRGQDVALRCDPISGHVSLYWYRQALGQGPEFLTYFNYEAQQDKSGLPNDRFSAERPEGSISTLTIQRTEQRDSAMYRCASSLDWGGKETQYFGPGTRLLVL.

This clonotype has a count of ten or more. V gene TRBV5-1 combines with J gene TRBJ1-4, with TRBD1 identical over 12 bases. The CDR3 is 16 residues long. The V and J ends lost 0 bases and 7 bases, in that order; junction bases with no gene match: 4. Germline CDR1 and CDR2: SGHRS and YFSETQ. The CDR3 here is CASSLAGTGGGEKLFF. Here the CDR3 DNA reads TGCGCCAGCAGCTTGGCCGGGACAGGGGGCGGTGAAAAACTGTTTTTT.

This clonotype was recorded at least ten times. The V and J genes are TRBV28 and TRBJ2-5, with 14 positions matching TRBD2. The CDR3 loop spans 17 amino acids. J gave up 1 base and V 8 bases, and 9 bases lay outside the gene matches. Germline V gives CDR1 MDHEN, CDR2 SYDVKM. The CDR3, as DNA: TGTGCCAGCCGCTGGACTAGCGGGAGGAGGGGCCAAGAGACCCAGTACTTC. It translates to CASRWTSGRRGQETQYF.

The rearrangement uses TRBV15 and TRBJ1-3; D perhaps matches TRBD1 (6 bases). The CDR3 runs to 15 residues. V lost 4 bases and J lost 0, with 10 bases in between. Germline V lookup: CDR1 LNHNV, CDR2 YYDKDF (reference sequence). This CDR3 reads CATSITGSSGNTIYF. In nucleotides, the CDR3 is TGTGCCACCAGCATAACAGGGAGCTCTGGAAACACCATATATTTT.

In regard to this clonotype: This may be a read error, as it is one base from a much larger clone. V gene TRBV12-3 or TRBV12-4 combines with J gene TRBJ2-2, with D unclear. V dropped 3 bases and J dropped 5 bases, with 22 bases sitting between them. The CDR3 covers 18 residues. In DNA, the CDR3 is TGTGCCAGCAGTTTCTCCCTGCCCCGGCGAGGTGGGACCGGGGAGCTGTTTTTT. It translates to CASSFSLPRRGGTGELFF.

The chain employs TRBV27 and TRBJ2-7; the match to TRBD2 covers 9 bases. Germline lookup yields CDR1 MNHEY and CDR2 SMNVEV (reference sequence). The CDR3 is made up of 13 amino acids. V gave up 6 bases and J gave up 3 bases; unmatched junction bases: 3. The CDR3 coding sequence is TGTGCCAGCAGCGTTAGCGGGAGCTACGAGCAGTACTTC. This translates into CASSVSGSYEQYF.

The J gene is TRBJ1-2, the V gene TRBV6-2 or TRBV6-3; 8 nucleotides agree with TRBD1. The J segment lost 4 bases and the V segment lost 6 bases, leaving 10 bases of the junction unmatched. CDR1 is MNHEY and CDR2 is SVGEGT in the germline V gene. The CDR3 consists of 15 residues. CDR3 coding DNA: TGTGCCAGCAGAGAACCCAGACAGGGGAGCTATGGCTACACCTTC. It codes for CASREPRQGSYGYTF.

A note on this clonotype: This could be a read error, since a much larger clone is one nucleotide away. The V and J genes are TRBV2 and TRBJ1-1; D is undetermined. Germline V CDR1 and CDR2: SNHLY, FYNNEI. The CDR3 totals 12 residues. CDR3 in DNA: TGTGCCAGCCGGGAGCCGCTCGTTGAAGCTATCTTT. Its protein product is CASREPLVEAIF.